One sample yielded the 20 T cell receptor beta chains listed below, sequenced in a study of PD-L1 blockade in urothelial cancer. Produced via immunoSEQ multiplex PCR; TCRdb's table is partial and in-frame only. The sample consists of about 46,000 clones, approximately 85% of them appearing once. As to time point: peripheral blood 6 weeks after treatment start. This specimen was PBMCs, taken around atezolizumab (anti-PD-L1) treatment. These receptors all stem from a man aged 50-59 years with urothelial cancer.

Concerning this clone: This specimen includes other DNA sequences encoding the same CDR3. The DNA for the CDR3 is TGTGCCAGCAGCCAAGAATTGGGGGGTCTAGGAGAGACCCAGTACTTC. Translation: CASSQELGGLGETQYF. The chain is built from TRBV14 and TRBJ2-5, with a tentative D call TRBD2 (6 bases). V was cut by 0 bases and J by 4 bases, with 15 bases left in between. In germline, CDR1 is SGHDN, CDR2 FVKESK. The CDR3 has 16 amino acids.

This clone has only one observation. The chain uses TRBV2 and TRBJ1-1; 7 bases align to TRBD1. Germline V gene lookup returns CDR1 SNHLY and CDR2 FYNNEI. Trimming removed 11 bases from V and 1 base from J; junction bases left unmatched: 4. This CDR3 region has 12 residues. The CDR3 protein is CAGRQGNTEAFF. CDR3 DNA: TGTGCCGGGCGACAGGGGAACACTGAAGCTTTCTTT.

The rearrangement uses TRBV5-5 and TRBJ2-7; TRBD1 is a possible D gene (5 bases). Deletions cut 0 bases from V and 6 bases from J, with 10 bases between. The CDR3 is made up of 13 amino acids. CDR1 and CDR2 from the germline V gene are SGHKS and YYEKEE (reference sequence). CDR3 amino acids: CASSLEAGLEQYF. CDR3 nucleotides: TGTGCCAGCAGCTTGGAGGCAGGGCTCGAGCAGTACTTC.

V is TRBV6-5 and J is TRBJ2-7, with 12 positions matching TRBD1. Germline CDR1 is MNHEY and CDR2 is SVGAGI. The J segment lost 9 bases and the V segment lost 7 bases, leaving 13 bases of the junction unmatched. This CDR3 has 15 amino acids. CDR3 in amino acids: CASTPAHGTGGGQYF. The DNA for the CDR3 is TGTGCCAGCACTCCCGCCCACGGGACAGGGGGCGGGCAGTACTTC.

This clone was recorded a few times. The chain is built from TRBV5-6 and TRBJ2-7; no reliable D call. The CDR3 sequence is 13 residues long. V lost 1 base and J lost 7, with 12 bases in between. CDR1 and CDR2 (germline): SGHDT, YYEEEE. CDR3 sequence reads: CASSLSGPLEQYF. CDR3 sequence (DNA): TGTGCCAGCAGCTTGAGTGGCCCTCTTGAGCAGTACTTC.

The chain recombines TRBV7-2 with TRBJ2-5, with 7 nucleotides matching TRBD2. Per the germline V gene, CDR1 is SGHTA and CDR2 is FQGNSA. Trimming cost V 3 bases and J 5 bases; bases outside gene matches: 9. This CDR3 is 15 amino acids long. In DNA, the CDR3 is TGTGCCAGCAGCTTCGGCGGCGGGAGTTTGGAGACCCAGTACTTC. Translating gives CASSFGGGSLETQYF.

The chain is built from TRBV5-1 and TRBJ1-4, with TRBD1 identical over 8 bases. This CDR3 has 15 amino acids. V was clipped by 4 bases and J by 8 bases; unmatched bases: 10. Per the germline V gene, CDR1 is SGHRS and CDR2 is YFSETQ. CDR3 protein: CASSLLGTGGEKLFF. The CDR3 nucleotides read TGCGCCAGCAGCCTGCTGGGGACAGGAGGAGAAAAACTGTTTTTT.

The chain joins TRBV6-1 to TRBJ1-5; D possibly corresponds to TRBD1 (5 bases). Between the trimmed V and J ends, which lost 7 bases and 2 bases, there was a span of 15 bases. The CDR3 runs to 15 residues. CDR1 is MNHNS and CDR2 is SASEGT in the germline V gene. CDR3 coding DNA: TGTGCCAGCAATCCCAGGGATACGGGCAATCAGCCCCAGCATTTT. The encoded protein is CASNPRDTGNQPQHF.

This chain links TRBV5-1 with TRBJ2-2; tentative D call: TRBD2 (5 bases). V lost 7 bases to trimming and J lost 1 base, with 8 bases between them. The CDR3 sequence is 13 residues long. Germline values: CDR1 SGHRS, CDR2 YFSETQ. This CDR3 reads CASGLMNTGELFF. Here the CDR3 DNA reads TGCGCCAGCGGACTGATGAACACCGGGGAGCTGTTTTTT.

The rearrangement uses TRBV6-6 and TRBJ1-3, with D tentatively TRBD1 (5 bases). The V and J ends lost 6 bases and 0 bases respectively, with 12 bases between them. The CDR3 extends over 15 amino acids. The V gene's germline CDR1 is MNHNY and CDR2 SVGAGI (reference sequence). CDR3 residues: CASRLDKNSGNTIYF. The CDR3 DNA reads TGTGCCAGCAGATTGGACAAAAACTCTGGAAACACCATATATTTT.

The V gene is TRBV27, the J gene TRBJ2-7; 9 nucleotides line up with TRBD2. V trimming: 4 bases; J trimming: 3 bases; junction bases outside the gene matches: 7. Germline assignment: CDR1 MNHEY and CDR2 SMNVEV (reference sequence). This CDR3 is 15 amino acids long. The CDR3 here is CASSSRREGRYEQYF. The CDR3 DNA reads as TGTGCCAGCAGTTCGCGGCGGGAGGGCCGCTACGAGCAGTACTTC.

V usage is TRBV29-1 and J usage is TRBJ2-5; TRBD1 might be the D (6 bases). The CDR3 covers 13 residues. Trimming stripped 6 bases from V and 9 bases from J, with 20 bases between. The germline CDR1 and CDR2 sequences are SQVTM and ANQGSEA. CDR3 in amino acids: CSVENRDTKPQYF. The CDR3 region has the DNA TGCAGCGTAGAAAACCGGGACACCAAACCCCAGTACTTC.

This clone was detected only a few times. The chain is built from TRBV4-3 and TRBJ2-4; TRBD1 matches at 8 bases. CDR3 length: 16 residues. V shed 1 base and J 7 bases; nucleotides not matched to a gene: 9. Germline CDR1 LGHNA, CDR2 YSLEER. Written as DNA, the CDR3 is TGCGCCAGCAGCCAAGCGTTTACAGGGGGGTTGAACATTCAGTACTTC. It codes for CASSQAFTGGLNIQYF.

J is TRBJ1-5 and V is TRBV5-5, with a tentative D call TRBD1 (6 bases). Germline V gene sequence: CDR1 SGHKS, CDR2 YYEKEE (reference sequence). Trimming pared 4 bases from V and 7 bases from J, leaving 15 bases between. The CDR3 contains 14 residues. CDR3 nucleotide sequence: TGTGCCAGCAGCCGGTGGCAGGGGAGCCAGCCCCAGCATTTT. It translates to CASSRWQGSQPQHF.

The chain carries TRBV10-3 and TRBJ1-4, with TRBD1 matching 10 bases. Germline V gene data show CDR1 as ENHRY and CDR2 as SYGVKD. The CDR3 covers 15 residues. With V trimmed by 5 bases and J by 7 bases, 7 bases remained unmatched. The CDR3 bases are TGTGCCATCAGTCCAGGGACAGGGGAGAGTGAAAAACTGTTTTTT. It translates to CAISPGTGESEKLFF.

The chain couples TRBV29-1 to TRBJ2-3; D not resolved. This CDR3 comprises 13 residues. V was shortened by 4 bases and J by 5 bases, with 13 bases between the two germline ends. Germline CDR1 SQVTM, CDR2 ANQGSEA. As DNA, the CDR3 is TGCAGCGTTGCGCCCGCGTTTCGAGATACGCAGTATTTT. It is translated as CSVAPAFRDTQYF.

The genes are TRBV6-5 and TRBJ2-7, with 7 bases that match TRBD1. This CDR3 has 15 amino acids. CDR1 is MNHEY and CDR2 is SVGAGI in the germline V gene. J gave up 2 bases and V 5 bases, and 9 bases lay outside the gene matches. The CDR3 DNA follows: TGTGCCAGCAGTAACCCAAGGGGGACAGCCTACGAGCAGTACTTC. It encodes CASSNPRGTAYEQYF.

This chain joins TRBV2 and TRBJ1-1; D gene ambiguous. V was clipped by 8 bases and J by 0 bases, with 10 bases between them. This CDR3 has 13 residues. Per the germline V gene, CDR1 is SNHLY and CDR2 is FYNNEI. The CDR3 sequence is CASGQALNTEAFF. CDR3 nucleotides: TGTGCCAGCGGCCAGGCACTGAACACTGAAGCTTTCTTT. Full variable domain (missing parts from reference TRBV2 and TRBJ1-1): EPEVTQTPSHQVTQMGQEVILRCVPISNHLYFYWYRQILGQKVEFLVSFYNNEISEKSEIFDDQFSVERPDGSNFTLKIRSTKLEDSAMYFCASGQALNTEAFFGQGTRLTVV.

This chain connects TRBV7-9 to TRBJ2-7; 7 bases are a match to TRBD1. From germline, CDR1 is SEHNR and CDR2 FQNEAQ (reference sequence). The CDR3 has 12 amino acids. V was pared by 5 bases and J by 4 bases, with 2 bases of the junction left unmatched. CDR3 protein: CASSPGGYEQYF. In nucleotides, the CDR3 is TGTGCCAGCAGCCCAGGGGGATACGAGCAGTACTTC.

The chain couples TRBV4-1 to TRBJ2-1, with TRBD1 matching over 10 bases. Germline V gene lookup returns CDR1 MGHRA and CDR2 YSYEKL. The ends lost 0 bases at V and 14 bases at J; junction bases unmatched: 7. This CDR3 comprises 14 residues. The CDR3 is CASSQEDRGSQEFF. The CDR3 DNA reads as TGCGCCAGCAGCCAAGAGGACAGGGGGTCTCAAGAGTTCTTC.